This T cell receptor beta chain was found in a study of blood T cell repertoires in COVID-19. Germline V gene lookup returns CDR1 MNHEY and CDR2 SVGAGI. This CDR3 has 13 residues. V was shortened by 5 bases and J by 0 bases, with 7 bases between the two germline ends. Only one count was recorded for this clone. Sequenced by immunoSEQ multiplex PCR; TCRdb stores in-frame clones only, minus some. The profile shows approximately 210,000 clones, more than 75% of them singletons. V usage is TRBV6-5 and J usage is TRBJ1-1; no reliable D call. The sequence came from a man aged 40-49 years with active or convalescent COVID-19. Source material: peripheral blood. CDR3 protein: CASSPRLNTEAFF. CDR3 coding DNA: TGTGCCAGCAGTCCGAGGTTGAACACTGAAGCTTTCTTT.